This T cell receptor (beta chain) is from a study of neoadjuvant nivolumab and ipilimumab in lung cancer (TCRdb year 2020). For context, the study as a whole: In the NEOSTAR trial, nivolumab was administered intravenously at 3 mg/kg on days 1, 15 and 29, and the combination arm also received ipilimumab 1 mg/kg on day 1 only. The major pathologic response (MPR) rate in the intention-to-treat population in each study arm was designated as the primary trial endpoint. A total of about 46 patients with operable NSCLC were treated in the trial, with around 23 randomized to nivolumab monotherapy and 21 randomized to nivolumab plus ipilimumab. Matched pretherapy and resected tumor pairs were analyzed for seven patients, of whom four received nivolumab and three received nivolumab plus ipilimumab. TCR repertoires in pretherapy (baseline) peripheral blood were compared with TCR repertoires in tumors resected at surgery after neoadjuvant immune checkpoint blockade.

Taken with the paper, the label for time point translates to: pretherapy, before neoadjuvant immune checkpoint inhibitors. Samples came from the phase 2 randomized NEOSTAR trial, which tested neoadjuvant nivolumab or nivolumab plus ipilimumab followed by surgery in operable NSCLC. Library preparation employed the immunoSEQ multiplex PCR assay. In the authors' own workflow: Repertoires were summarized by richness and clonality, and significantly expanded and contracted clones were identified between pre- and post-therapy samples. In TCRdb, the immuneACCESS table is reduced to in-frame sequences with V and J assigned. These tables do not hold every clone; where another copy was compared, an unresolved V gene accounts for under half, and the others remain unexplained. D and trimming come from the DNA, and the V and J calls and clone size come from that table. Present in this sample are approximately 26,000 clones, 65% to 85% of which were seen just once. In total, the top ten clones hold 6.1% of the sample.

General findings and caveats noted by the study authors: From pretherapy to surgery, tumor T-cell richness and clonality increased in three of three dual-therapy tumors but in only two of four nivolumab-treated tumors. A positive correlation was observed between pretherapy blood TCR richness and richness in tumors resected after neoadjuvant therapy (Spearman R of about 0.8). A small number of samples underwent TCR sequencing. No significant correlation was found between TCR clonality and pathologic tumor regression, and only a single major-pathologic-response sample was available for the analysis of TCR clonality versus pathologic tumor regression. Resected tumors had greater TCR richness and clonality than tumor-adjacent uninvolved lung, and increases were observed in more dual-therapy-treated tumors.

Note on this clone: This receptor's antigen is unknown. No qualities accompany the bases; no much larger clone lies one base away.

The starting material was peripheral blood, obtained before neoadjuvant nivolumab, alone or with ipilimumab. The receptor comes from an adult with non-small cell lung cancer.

DNA sequence: TGTGCCAGCAGTGGAACAGGGGGGAACTATGGCTACACCTTC. Translated, this is CASSGTGGNYGYTF. The chain joins TRBV28 to TRBJ1-2; 8 of the junction bases match TRBD1. V has 5 bases trimmed and J has 2 bases trimmed; junction bases matching no gene number 4. The CDR3 has 14 amino acids, counting the end cysteine and phenylalanine. Just the 42-base CDR3 DNA is kept, in frame starting at base 1. Looking up the germline V gene yields CDR1 MDHEN and CDR2 SYDVKM.